One TCR beta chain is described in this entry. What it binds is unknown. The sample belongs to a study of identifying expanded T cells in peripheral blood. No infections or other immune events were documented during collection. The repertoire was sequenced with immunoSEQ multiplex PCR; TCRdb's copy has only in-frame clones and lacks some. This table holds roughly 100,000 clones, about 90% found once. Findings and caveats of the study: Two-week clone count variance significantly increased as total template count grew. Differentially abundant clones: 0.95 to 1.5 between replicates, roughly 16 at about two weeks, 19 to 20 at four.

From germline, CDR1 is SGHDT and CDR2 YYEEEE. The CDR3 is 15 amino acids. Trimming removed 4 bases from V and 7 bases from J; junction bases left unmatched: 12. This chain connects TRBV5-6 to TRBJ2-7; 9 bases map to TRBD1. Sequenced material: blood. The receptor was isolated from a person aged 18 to 70 in good health. This CDR3 reads CASSDGQGPSREQYF. The CDR3 DNA reads TGTGCCAGCAGCGACGGACAGGGGCCCTCTAGAGAGCAGTACTTC.